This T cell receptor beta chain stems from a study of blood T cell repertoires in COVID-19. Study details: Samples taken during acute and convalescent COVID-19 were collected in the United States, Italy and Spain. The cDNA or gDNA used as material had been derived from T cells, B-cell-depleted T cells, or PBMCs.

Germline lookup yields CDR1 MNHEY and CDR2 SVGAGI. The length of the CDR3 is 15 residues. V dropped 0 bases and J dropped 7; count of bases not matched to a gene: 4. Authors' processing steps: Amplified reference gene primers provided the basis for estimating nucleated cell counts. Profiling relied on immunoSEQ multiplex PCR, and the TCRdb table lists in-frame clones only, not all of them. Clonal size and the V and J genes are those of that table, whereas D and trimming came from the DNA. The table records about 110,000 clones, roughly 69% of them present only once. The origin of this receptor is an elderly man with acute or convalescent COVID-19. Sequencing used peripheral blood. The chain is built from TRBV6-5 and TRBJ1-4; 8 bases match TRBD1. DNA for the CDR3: TGTGCCAGCAGTTACTCGTACAGGGGGGCTGAAAAACTGTTTTTT. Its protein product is CASSYSYRGAEKLFF.